Listed here are 21 T cell receptor beta chains from one sample, sequenced in a study of T cell responses to AZD1222 COVID-19 vaccine (dated by TCRdb to the early 2020s). To prepare the library, the immunoSEQ multiplex PCR assay was applied. TCRdb provides this immuneACCESS table in a form limited to in-frame rearrangements. Some clones are lacking; in checked studies, under half of them reflect an unresolved V gene, and why the rest are absent is not known. The sample table holds some 99,000 clones, of which 70% to 85% were seen once. The ten largest clonotypes hold 14% of the sample. The sample's time point label, in plain terms: about 28 days (+/-7) after the second vaccine dose. The specimen was peripheral blood, collected 28 days after the second AZD1222 dose. The receptors here all came from an adult who received the AZD1222 COVID-19 vaccine.

This clone was detected a few times. The chain is built from TRBV6-5 and TRBJ1-1; tentatively, D is TRBD1 (6 bases). V lost 7 bases, J lost 1 base, and 16 bases lay in between. The CDR3 has 15 residues. Germline CDR1 MNHEY, CDR2 SVGAGI. CDR3 DNA: TGTGCCAGCACCCGGGGCAGAGGGGGGAACACTGAAGCTTTCTTT. This codes for CASTRGRGGNTEAFF.

The genes are TRBV12-3 or TRBV12-4 and TRBJ1-5; no firm D call. V lost 3 bases and J 4 bases, leaving 7 bases between the germline ends. The CDR3 sequence is 13 residues long. The CDR3 region has the DNA TGTGCCAGCAGTTTTTTGTTAAATCAGCCCCAGCATTTT. It codes for CASSFLLNQPQHF.

The rearrangement links TRBV7-9 to TRBJ1-1; a possible D gene is TRBD1 (6 bases). Germline V gene lookup returns CDR1 SEHNR and CDR2 FQNEAQ (reference sequence). The CDR3 spans 13 residues. Trimming removed 10 bases from V and 4 bases from J, with 16 bases in between. CDR3 residues: CATNLGAATEAFF. CDR3 DNA sequence: TGTGCCACAAACTTGGGGGCGGCCACTGAAGCTTTCTTT.

The chain has TRBV6-6 and TRBJ2-1; D gene unclear. CDR1 and CDR2 (germline): MNHNY, SVGAGI (reference sequence). This CDR3 is built from 12 residues. Trimming pared 2 bases from V and 4 bases from J, leaving 3 bases between. The CDR3 DNA reads TGTGCCAGCAGTTACCCTTACAATGAGCAGTTCTTC. It codes for CASSYPYNEQFF.

V gene TRBV7-3 combines with J gene TRBJ2-2; a weak D match, TRBD1 (6 bases). V was clipped by 4 bases and J by 4 bases, with 7 bases between them. The CDR3 sequence is 13 residues long. CDR1 SGHTA and CDR2 FQGTGA come from the germline V gene. CDR3 sequence reads: CASSSQGTGELFF. CDR3 nucleotides: TGTGCCAGCAGCTCACAGGGCACCGGGGAGCTGTTTTTT.

This chain links TRBV3-1 (or the pseudogene TRBV3-2) with TRBJ1-5; D remains unclear. Per the germline V gene, CDR1 is LGHDT and CDR2 is YNNKEL (reference sequence). The CDR3 sequence is 15 residues long. The V end lost 2 bases, the J end lost 6 bases, and 14 bases lay between the germline ends. The CDR3, as DNA: TGTGCCAGCAGCCAAACGCACGGGGTAAGTCAGCCCCAGCATTTT. It specifies CASSQTHGVSQPQHF.

The chain joins TRBV5-1 to TRBJ1-2; unclear D gene. The CDR3 totals 12 residues. Germline CDR1 and CDR2: SGHRS and YFSETQ. Between the trimmed V and J ends, which lost 0 bases and 7 bases, there was a span of 7 bases. The CDR3 spells CASSLGVVGYTF. The CDR3 DNA sequence: TGCGCCAGCAGCTTGGGCGTGGTTGGCTACACCTTC.

The J gene is TRBJ2-7, the V gene TRBV2; D gene uncertain. V dropped 3 bases and J dropped 2 bases, with 14 bases sitting between them. The CDR3 is made up of 15 amino acids. CDR1 SNHLY and CDR2 FYNNEI come from the germline V gene. For the CDR3, the DNA is TGTGCCAGCAGTGAGGGCGGATATGGGGCCTACGAGCAGTACTTC. Residues: CASSEGGYGAYEQYF.

The genes are TRBV6-1 and TRBJ1-6; D is perhaps TRBD1 (6 bases). The V end lost 6 bases, the J end lost 11 bases, and 23 bases lay between the germline ends. The CDR3 length is 16 residues. CDR1 and CDR2 (germline): MNHNS, SASEGT. CDR3 amino acids: CASRETDRTYLTPLHF. CDR3 nucleotide sequence: TGTGCCAGCAGGGAAACAGACAGGACGTATTTGACACCCCTCCACTTT.

Only one count was recorded for this clone. CDR3 bases: TGTGCCAGCAGCACCGGGACAGGGTTTCGAGAGACCCAGTACTTC. As protein: CASSTGTGFRETQYF. The V and J genes are TRBV6-2 or TRBV6-3 and TRBJ2-5, with 9 bases identical to TRBD1. In germline, CDR1 is MNHEY, CDR2 SVGEGT. Germline trimming cut 6 bases from V and 4 bases from J; bases unmatched to any gene: 9. The CDR3 loop spans 15 amino acids.

This chain uses TRBV5-1 with TRBJ2-5; D unclear. Germline loops: CDR1 SGHRS, CDR2 YFSETQ. V gave up 4 bases and J gave up 2 bases, with 12 bases separating them. The CDR3 contains 14 residues. CDR3 sequence reads: CASSALGIQETQYF. The CDR3 bases are TGCGCCAGCAGCGCCCTGGGCATACAAGAGACCCAGTACTTC.

This clone was recorded once. This chain uses TRBV6-1 with TRBJ2-2; D might be TRBD1 (7 bases). The CDR3 is 18 amino acids. CDR1 is MNHNS, CDR2 SASEGT, per germline. Trimming stripped 0 bases from V and 0 bases from J, with 14 bases between. The CDR3 region has the DNA TGTGCCAGCAGTGAAGCGGGCGGGACAGTATCGAACACCGGGGAGCTGTTTTTT. This sequence encodes CASSEAGGTVSNTGELFF.

V and J are TRBV7-9 and TRBJ1-5; D is undetermined. CDR3 length: 12 amino acids. Trimming stripped 5 bases from V and 1 base from J, with 3 bases between. CDR1 and CDR2 from the germline V gene are SEHNR and FQNEAQ (reference sequence). CDR3 bases: TGTGCCAGCAGCGGCAGCAATCAGCCCCAGCATTTT. Its translation is CASSGSNQPQHF.

The chain links TRBV30 to TRBJ2-7, with D possibly matching TRBD1 (6 bases). CDR3 length: 11 residues. Between the trimmed V and J ends, which lost 5 bases and 6 bases, there was a span of 11 bases. Germline V CDR1 and CDR2: GTSNPN, SVGIG (reference sequence). CDR3 sequence reads: CAWSTGFEQYF. CDR3 nucleotide sequence: TGTGCCTGGTCAACAGGGTTCGAGCAGTACTTC.

This sequence joins TRBV18 and TRBJ1-1, with a tentative D call TRBD1 (5 bases). This CDR3 is 17 amino acids long. The V and J ends lost 5 bases and 1 base respectively, with 20 bases between them. Germline CDR1 and CDR2: KGHSH and LQKENI. CDR3 sequence reads: CASSKGTSINRNTEAFF. The DNA of the CDR3 is TGTGCCAGCTCAAAGGGGACTTCAATAAATCGGAACACTGAAGCTTTCTTT.

The V gene is TRBV5-1, the J gene TRBJ2-5, with 8 bases aligning to TRBD1. With 2 bases clipped from V and 5 bases from J, the junction kept 5 bases outside the gene matches. CDR1 SGHRS and CDR2 YFSETQ come from the germline V gene. The CDR3 totals 14 residues. Here the CDR3 reads CASSLDRGRETQYF. CDR3 nucleotides: TGCGCCAGCAGCTTAGACAGGGGCCGGGAGACCCAGTACTTC.

The chain couples TRBV7-3 to TRBJ2-3; tentative D call: TRBD2 (6 bases). Germline V gene lookup returns CDR1 SGHTA and CDR2 FQGTGA. CDR3 size: 16 residues. Trimming left V 0 bases short and J 1 base short, with 11 bases between. DNA of the CDR3: TGTGCCAGCAGCTTAACAAGTGCGGGACGCACAGATACGCAGTATTTT. This codes for CASSLTSAGRTDTQYF.

This chain links TRBV27 with TRBJ1-2; TRBD1 matches 9 bases. This CDR3 spans 15 amino acids. Per the germline V gene, CDR1 is MNHEY and CDR2 is SMNVEV (reference sequence). The ends lost 4 bases at V and 7 bases at J; junction bases unmatched: 10. The CDR3 region has the DNA TGTGCCAGCAGTTCCTATCTTACAGGGGGCGGTGGCTACACCTTC. Its protein is CASSSYLTGGGGYTF.

DNA for the CDR3: TGTGCCAGAAGCTTGTCTTTCTTAAACACCGGGGAGCTGTTTTTT. This sequence encodes CARSLSFLNTGELFF. The chain combines TRBV5-3 with TRBJ2-2, with D unclear. TRBV5-3 counts as an open reading frame of uncertain function. This CDR3 has 15 residues. The ends were cut back, 1 base at V and 2 bases at J, with 9 bases in the middle.

The V and J genes are TRBV5-6 and TRBJ1-2; D ambiguous. Deletions cut 4 bases from V and 0 bases from J, with 13 bases between. The length of the CDR3 is 15 residues. The germline V gene has CDR1 SGHDT and CDR2 YYEEEE. DNA of the CDR3: TGTGCCAGCAGCCTCCCGGCCCGGGCTAACTATGGCTACACCTTC. Translating it yields CASSLPARANYGYTF.

This chain uses TRBV27 with TRBJ2-2; D is ambiguous. The V and J ends lost 0 bases and 7 bases respectively, with 12 bases between them. CDR1 is MNHEY and CDR2 is SMNVEV in the germline V gene (reference sequence). This CDR3 region has 15 residues. The CDR3 loop reads CASSLSSPQSGELFF. The CDR3 DNA sequence: TGTGCCAGCAGTTTATCATCCCCACAAAGCGGGGAGCTGTTTTTT.